This T cell receptor (beta chain) is drawn from a study of breast tumors, draining lymph nodes, adjacent tissues (dated by TCRdb to about 2016). For the study in its entirety: In breast cancer patients, the study compared the TCR beta repertoires of tumor, adjacent nontumor tissue and axillary lymph nodes. In human breast cancer, the study set out to evaluate how tumor, surrounding tissue and draining lymph node repertoires relate to one another and whether T cells may move between these sites.

The cysteine opens and the phenylalanine closes a CDR3 of 17 amino acids. The retained sequence is limited to the CDR3, 51 bases, with the frame set at the first base. Reading the germline V gene gives CDR1 LGHNT and CDR2 FRNRAP. TCRdb names Illumina HiSeq 2000 as the instrument used. TCR beta chain libraries were generated through multiplex PCR amplification. High-throughput sequencing was used to analyze the amplified TCR beta chain products. Starting from the raw public reads, TCRdb applied fastp trimming at Q25, assembled clones with MiXCR and retained in-frame beta chains. Entries that share a CDR3 protein sequence are merged under the most common genes and DNA. The sample includes about 270,000 distinct CDR3 sequences, with 30% to 35% observed a single time. In total, the top ten clones hold around 1.1% of the sample. Study-wide conclusions, independent of this receptor: The conclusion that tumor T cells originate in lymph nodes was presented as consistent with a hypothesis rather than as directly demonstrated. The data were judged consistent with most tumor T cells deriving from the lymph node and then expanding within tumor tissue. Tumors showed preferential V and J gene usage, and their T-cell repertoire diversity fell below that of lymph nodes yet above that of nontumor tissue. Tumor and nontumor tissue repertoires were found to be significantly more similar in luminal-like than in basal-like breast cancer.

Note on this clonotype: Its antigen remains undetermined. A much larger clone lies one base from this, so it may be a read error.

Lymph node samples came from the axillary draining lymph nodes of breast cancer patients. The sequence was collected from a female donor with breast cancer. Some clones in this sample may be carry-over from other donors' samples. The sequence links TRBV12-5 to TRBJ2-5; tentative D gene TRBD1, with 5 bases matching. The sample taken for sequencing was axillary lymph node tissue. In nucleotides, the sequence is TGTGCTAGTGGTGAAAAAACGGGCCAGACAAGGTCCCTGGGGCAGTCCTTC. Its protein is CASGEKTGQTRSLGQSF. With all but the CDR3 taken from the reference TRBV12-5 and TRBJ2-5 genes, the full variable domain is: DARVTQTPRHKVTEMGQEVTMRCQPILGHNTVFWYRQTMMQGLELLAYFRNRAPLDDSGMPKDRFSAEMPDATLATLKIQPSEPRDSAVYFCASGEKTGQTRSLGQSFGPGTRLLVL.